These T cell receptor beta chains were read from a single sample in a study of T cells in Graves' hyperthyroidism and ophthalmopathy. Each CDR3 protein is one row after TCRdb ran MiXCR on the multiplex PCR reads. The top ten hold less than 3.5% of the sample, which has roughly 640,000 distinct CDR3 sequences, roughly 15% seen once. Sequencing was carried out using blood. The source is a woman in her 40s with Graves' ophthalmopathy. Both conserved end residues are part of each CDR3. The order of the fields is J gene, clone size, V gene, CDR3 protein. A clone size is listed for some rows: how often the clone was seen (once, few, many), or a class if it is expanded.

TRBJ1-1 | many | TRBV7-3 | CASSLLGGRSTEAFF
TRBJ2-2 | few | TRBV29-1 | CSVAGQAGELFF
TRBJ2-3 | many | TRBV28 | CASSGGQGLDTQYF
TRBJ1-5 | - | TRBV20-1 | CSAIPGESVSYSNQPQHF
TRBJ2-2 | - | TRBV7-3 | CASSLQTGLGTGELFF
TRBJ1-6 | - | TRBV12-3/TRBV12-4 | CASSEGRLGDSPLHF
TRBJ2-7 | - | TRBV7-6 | CASSLAPQGAYEQYF
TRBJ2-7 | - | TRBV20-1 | CSARDNPGLAGSEQYF
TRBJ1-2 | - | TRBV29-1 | CSVEGDTIYGYTF
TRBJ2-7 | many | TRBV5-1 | CASSLAPGQGPNYEQYF
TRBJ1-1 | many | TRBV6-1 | CASSRRDTSEAFF
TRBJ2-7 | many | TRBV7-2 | CASSPRRGYEQYF
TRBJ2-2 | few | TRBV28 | CASSLSGRGFGTGELFF
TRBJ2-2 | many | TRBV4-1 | CASSFPFGELFF
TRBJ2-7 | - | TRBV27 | CASKRSAGVSYEQYF
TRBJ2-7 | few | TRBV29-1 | CSATDVSYEQYF
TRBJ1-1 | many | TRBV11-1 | CASSTQGAWTEAFF
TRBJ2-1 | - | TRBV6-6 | CASSYRGFNEQFF
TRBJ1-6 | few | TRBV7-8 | CASSVRQGENSPLHF
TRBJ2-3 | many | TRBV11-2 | CASSLDRGNTQYF
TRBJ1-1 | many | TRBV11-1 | CASSLDSFNTEAFF
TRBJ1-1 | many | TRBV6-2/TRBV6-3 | CASTPGGQGGNLRGTEAFF
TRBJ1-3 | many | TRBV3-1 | CASSQVGNTIYF
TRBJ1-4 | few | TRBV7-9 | CASSLEGTNNEKLFF
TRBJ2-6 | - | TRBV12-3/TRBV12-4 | CASSKDRGRAGANVLTF
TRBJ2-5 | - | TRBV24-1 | CATSDGLQETQYF
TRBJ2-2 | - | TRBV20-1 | CSANRANTGELFF
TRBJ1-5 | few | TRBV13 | CASSTRTDSNQPQHF
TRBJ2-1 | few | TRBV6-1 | CASSYDQATLVEQFF
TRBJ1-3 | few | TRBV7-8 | CASSSATQGVSGNTIYF
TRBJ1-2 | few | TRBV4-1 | CASSQVQGGDYGYTF
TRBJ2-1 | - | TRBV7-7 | CASSPSSGGAGNEQFF
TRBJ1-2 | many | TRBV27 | CASALWGSSNYGYTF